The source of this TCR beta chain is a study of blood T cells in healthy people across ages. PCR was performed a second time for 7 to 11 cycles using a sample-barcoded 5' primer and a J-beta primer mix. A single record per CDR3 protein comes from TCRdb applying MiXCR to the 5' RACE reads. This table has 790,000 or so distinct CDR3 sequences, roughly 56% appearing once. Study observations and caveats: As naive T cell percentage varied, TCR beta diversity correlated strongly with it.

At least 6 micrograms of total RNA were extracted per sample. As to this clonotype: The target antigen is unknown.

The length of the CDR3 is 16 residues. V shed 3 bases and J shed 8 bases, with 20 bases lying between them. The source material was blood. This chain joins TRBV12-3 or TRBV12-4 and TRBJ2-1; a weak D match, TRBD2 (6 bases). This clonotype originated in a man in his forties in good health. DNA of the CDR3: TGTGCCAGCAGTTTCGCCTCTAGCGATTTATTCTATGAGCAGTTCTTC. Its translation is CASSFASSDLFYEQFF.